The subject of this entry is one TCR beta chain. The data are from a study of blood T cell repertoires in COVID-19. Study context: PBMCs, B-cell-depleted T cells, or T cells were the source of the cDNA or gDNA that made up the material.

Sequenced by immunoSEQ multiplex PCR; TCRdb stores in-frame clones only, minus some. The sample yields around 450,000 clones, nearly 90% seen once. Ages ranged from about 18 to 89 years, with residence in some 25 US areas. V lost 6 bases to trimming and J lost 0 bases, with 12 bases between them. The CDR3 consists of 14 residues. From germline, CDR1 is SQVTM and CDR2 ANQGSEA. This clonotype was obtained from a young woman with acute COVID-19. The chain combines TRBV29-1 with TRBJ1-3; weak D call: TRBD1 (6 bases). The sequenced material came from PBMCs or T cells enriched from blood (not recorded which). The CDR3 DNA follows: TGCAGCGTCCTGACAGGCGACTCTGGAAACACCATATATTTT. Its protein is CSVLTGDSGNTIYF.